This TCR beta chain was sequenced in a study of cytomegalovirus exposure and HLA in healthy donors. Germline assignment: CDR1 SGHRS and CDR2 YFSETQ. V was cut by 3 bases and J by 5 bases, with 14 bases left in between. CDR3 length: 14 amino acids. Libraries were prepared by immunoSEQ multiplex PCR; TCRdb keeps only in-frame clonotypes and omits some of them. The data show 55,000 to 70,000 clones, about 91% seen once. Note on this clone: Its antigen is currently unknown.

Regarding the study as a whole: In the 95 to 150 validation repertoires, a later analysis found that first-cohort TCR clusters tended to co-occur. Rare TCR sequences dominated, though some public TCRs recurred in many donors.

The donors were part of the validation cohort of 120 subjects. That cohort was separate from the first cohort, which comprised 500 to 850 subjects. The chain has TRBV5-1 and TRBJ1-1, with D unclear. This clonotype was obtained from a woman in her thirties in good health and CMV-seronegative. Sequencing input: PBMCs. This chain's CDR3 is CASSSTGGGTEAFF. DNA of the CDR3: TGCGCCAGCAGCTCGACTGGTGGCGGGACTGAAGCTTTCTTT.